The clone carrying this TCR beta chain was counted many times. Its antigen is not identified. The record originates from a study of T-cell reconstitution after alpha-beta-depleted transplantation in children. Findings of the study overall: Alpha-beta T cells present about two months after transplant were reported to originate from several hundred expanded graft clones.

Unique molecular identifiers featured in how the TCRbeta library was prepared. A single record per CDR3 protein comes from TCRdb applying MiXCR to the PCR reads. The sample has around 450,000 distinct CDR3 sequences; roughly a tenth are singletons. The CDR3 loop spans 15 amino acids. Germline V lookup: CDR1 SEHNR, CDR2 FQNEAQ (reference sequence). The V and J ends lost 5 bases and 2 bases respectively, with 14 bases between them. The V and J genes are TRBV7-9 and TRBJ2-3, with a possible D match to TRBD2 (6 bases). This sequence originates from a child aged 2-15 years with inherited bone marrow failure, due to receive a stem cell transplant. Material: PBMCs, obtained before TCRalphabeta/CD19-depleted stem cell transplant. DNA for the CDR3: TGTGCCAGCAGCAAACCGGGACTCCTCACAGATACGCAGTATTTT. As protein: CASSKPGLLTDTQYF.